This is a list of T cell receptor beta chains from one sample in a study of cytomegalovirus exposure and HLA in healthy donors. Using immunoSEQ multiplex PCR, the repertoire was profiled, and TCRdb retains in-frame clones only, with some absent. The sample holds roughly 150,000 clones, 65% to 70% seen once. The sequenced sample was PBMCs. The receptors derive from a man aged 25 to 45 in good health and CMV-seropositive. Each CDR3 is given without its conserved first and last residue. The order of the fields is D gene, V gene, CDR3 protein. D genes are given only for firm matches.

D: TRBD1
V: TRBV4-1
CDR3: ASSQARTGGYEQY

D: TRBD2
V: TRBV9
CDR3: ASSDGAGGIAWNEQF

D: .
V: TRBV6-1
CDR3: ASSQQMNTEAF

D: .
V: TRBV7-9
CDR3: ASRGSALNRETQY

D: TRBD1
V: TRBV5-1
CDR3: ASSSRTGRETQY

D: TRBD2
V: TRBV11-2
CDR3: ASSLGGSSYNEQF

D: .
V: TRBV4-2
CDR3: ASSQVERETQY

D: .
V: TRBV25-1
CDR3: ASSEIPGAFSGNTIY

D: TRBD2
V: TRBV9
CDR3: ASSVAGLAGFPYNEQF

D: .
V: TRBV5-1
CDR3: ASSPGQSGNTIY

D: TRBD2
V: TRBV12-5
CDR3: ASGLGLTGGETQY

D: .
V: TRBV7-9
CDR3: ASSLSQGNTEAF

D: .
V: TRBV5-1
CDR3: ASSLFADANTGELF

D: .
V: TRBV27
CDR3: ASSFPGREVYNEQF

D: TRBD2
V: TRBV5-1
CDR3: ASSSASGSNEQF

D: .
V: TRBV7-2
CDR3: ASRAGLSGNTIY

D: .
V: TRBV6-5
CDR3: ASSYSTDTYEQY

D: TRBD2
V: TRBV6-5
CDR3: ASSYSGTSSETQY

D: TRBD2
V: TRBV5-1
CDR3: ASRDGLAGFTDTQY

D: .
V: TRBV7-3
CDR3: ASGGGDTEAF

D: TRBD1
V: TRBV4-1
CDR3: ASSPPGTGLYEQY

D: TRBD1
V: TRBV7-9
CDR3: ASSPQDGTARNTEAF

D: .
V: TRBV11-2
CDR3: ASTLPPGNTIY

D: .
V: TRBV19
CDR3: ASRMRGLSYNEQF

D: .
V: TRBV11-2
CDR3: ASSLRGGIGELF

D: TRBD2
V: TRBV6-5
CDR3: ASRARTSGSDEQF

D: .
V: TRBV21-1
CDR3: ASSIFQGGEQY

D: TRBD1
V: TRBV27
CDR3: ASTPAGGLYEQY

D: .
V: TRBV30
CDR3: AWSPGPRGYGYT

D: .
V: TRBV14
CDR3: ASSQDSYWASGANVLT

D: TRBD2
V: TRBV7-9
CDR3: ASSLTSGNYEQY

D: TRBD2
V: TRBV5-1
CDR3: ASSLGGSSYEQY

D: .
V: TRBV19
CDR3: ASSIRTVDEQY